Listed here are 4 T cell receptor beta chains from one sample, sequenced in a study of regulatory T cells in long-lasting Graves disease. Described time point: persistent/refractory GD, antithyroid drugs over 5 years with positive TRAb. The authors made the TCR library using RNA they extracted from PBMCs. Libraries of TCR beta came from iRepertoire HTBI primers plus Arm-PCR of CDR3 regions. TCRdb re-derived calls from the multiplex PCR reads in MiXCR, one entry per CDR3 protein. The data contain 700,000 or so distinct CDR3 sequences, roughly 30% of them singletons. The source material was peripheral blood mononuclear cells (PBMCs), sampled when the disease was refractory, from a patient treated with antithyroid drugs. These receptors all come from a female donor with Graves disease.

This chain uses TRBV12-3 or TRBV12-4 with TRBJ2-6; D gene ambiguous. CDR3 length: 15 residues. V dropped 1 base and J dropped 2 bases, with 6 bases sitting between them. The CDR3 reads CASSLGTAGANVLTF. The CDR3 nucleotides read TGTGCCAGCAGTTTAGGCACGGCTGGGGCCAACGTCCTGACTTTC.

J is TRBJ2-7 and V is TRBV11-2; TRBD2 matches 10 bases. Germline loops: CDR1 SGHAT, CDR2 FQNNGV. This CDR3 comprises 15 residues. V lost 5 bases and J lost 6; bases outside the gene matches: 10. CDR3 bases: TGTGCCAGCAGCCAAGAACTAGCGGGAAAGGGCGAGCAGTACTTC. This codes for CASSQELAGKGEQYF.

This clonotype was counted ten times or more. V is TRBV29-1 and J is TRBJ1-2; the D gene is possibly TRBD1 (5 bases). Germline CDR1 is SQVTM and CDR2 is ANQGSEA. The CDR3 loop spans 13 amino acids. Deletions cut 1 base from V and 5 bases from J, with 11 bases between. CDR3 DNA sequence: TGCAGCGTTGAAGGGCAGCCAGGGTATGGCTACACCTTC. As protein: CSVEGQPGYGYTF.

This clonotype was seen more than once but under ten times. The V gene is TRBV10-3, the J gene TRBJ1-1, with a weak D call TRBD1 (6 bases). The CDR3 has 14 amino acids. V was trimmed by 4 bases and J by 4 bases, leaving 13 bases between them. Germline assignment: CDR1 ENHRY and CDR2 SYGVKD. As DNA, the CDR3 is TGTGCCATCAGTGGGAGACAGGCCTCCACTGAAGCTTTCTTT. Its translation: CAISGRQASTEAFF.